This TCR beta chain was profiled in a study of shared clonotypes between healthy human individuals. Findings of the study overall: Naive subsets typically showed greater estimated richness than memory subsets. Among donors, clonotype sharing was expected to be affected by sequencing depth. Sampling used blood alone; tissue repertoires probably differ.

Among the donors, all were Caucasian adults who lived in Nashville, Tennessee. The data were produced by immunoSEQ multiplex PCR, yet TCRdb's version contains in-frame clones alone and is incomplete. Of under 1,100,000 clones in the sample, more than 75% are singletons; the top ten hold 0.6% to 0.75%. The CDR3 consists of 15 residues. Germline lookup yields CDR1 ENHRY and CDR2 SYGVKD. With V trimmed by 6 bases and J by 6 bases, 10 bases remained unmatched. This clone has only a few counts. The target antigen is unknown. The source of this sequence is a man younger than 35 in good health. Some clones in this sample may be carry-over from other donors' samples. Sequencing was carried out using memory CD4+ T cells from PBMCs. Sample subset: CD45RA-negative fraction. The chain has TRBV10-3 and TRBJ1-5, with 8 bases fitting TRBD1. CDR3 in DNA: TGTGCCATCAGCCAAGACAGGGGCGGTAGTCAGCCCCAGCATTTT. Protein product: CAISQDRGGSQPQHF.